These 2 T cell receptor beta chains came from one sample sequenced in a study of T cell responses to AZD1222 COVID-19 vaccine. Profiled with immunoSEQ multiplex PCR; TCRdb holds only in-frame clones, not every one. The sample includes 98,000 or so clones, nearly 95% of them seen just once. The starting material was peripheral blood, obtained on day 0 of AZD1222 vaccination. The source is an adult in good health.

The gene calls are TRBV4-1 and TRBJ2-1; 14 nucleotides align to TRBD2. CDR1 is MGHRA and CDR2 is YSYEKL in the germline V gene. V dropped 5 bases and J dropped 2; count of bases not matched to a gene: 17. This CDR3 is 21 amino acids long. The CDR3 sequence is CASSEQASGTSGSLTYNEQFF. In DNA form, the CDR3 reads TGCGCCAGCAGCGAACAAGCGTCCGGGACTAGCGGGAGTCTGACCTACAATGAGCAGTTCTTC.

CDR3 DNA sequence: TGTGCCAGCAGCCATGAAGGACTAGCGGGGGCCTACGAGCAGTACTTC. Encoded protein: CASSHEGLAGAYEQYF. The chain carries TRBV4-2 and TRBJ2-7; 13 positions agree with TRBD2. V lost 3 bases and J lost 2; bases outside the gene matches: 4. The CDR3 is 16 residues long. Looked up from germline, CDR1 is LGHNA and CDR2 is YNFKEQ.